This TCR beta chain was recovered during a study of T-cell reconstitution after alpha-beta-depleted transplantation in children. Notes on the study in general: Certain patients had high TCRbeta diversity at day 60, and it came from recipient T cells and thymic progenitors that survived. The study reportedly traced alpha-beta T cells about two months after transplant to several hundred expanded graft clones. Newly produced T cells mostly provided counts and TCRbeta diversity after one year, as hyperexpanded clones declined.

As it was prepared, the TCRbeta library received unique molecular identifiers. TCRdb re-analysed the PCR reads in MiXCR, keeping a single row per CDR3 protein. Seen here are 900,000 or so distinct CDR3 sequences, around 15% observed once, and the top ten hold approximately 5%. The junction had 16 bases not matched to a gene; V was cut back by 5 bases and J by 1 base. The CDR3 length is 18 residues. The germline V gene has CDR1 SGHTA and CDR2 FQGNSA. With respect to this clonotype: Antigen: not known.

The sequence was collected from a male patient under 18 who had a stem cell transplant for acute lymphoblastic leukemia, so the T cells may come from the graft donor. The genes are TRBV7-2 and TRBJ1-1; TRBD1 agrees at 7 bases. The source was PBMCs, mostly from graft donor cells, collected 360 days after TCRalphabeta/CD19-depleted stem cell transplant. CDR3 nucleotide sequence: TGTGCCAGCAGCCCACCGAGACAGGGCCTTCTTTCGAACACTGAAGCTTTCTTT. It codes for CASSPPRQGLLSNTEAFF.